The clone carrying this T cell receptor (beta chain) came up a few times. Its target is unknown. MiXCR, applied by TCRdb to the 5' RACE reads, yields one record per CDR3 protein. Of around 530,000 distinct CDR3 sequences in the sample, about 16% are singletons; the top ten hold nearly 0.45%. These data are taken from a study of identical twins. Study-level results: Fewer insertions marked abundant cord blood beta clonotypes; young adult naive trended weakly, memory not at all. Invariant MAIT and iNKT cells may have partly biased zero-insertion analyses. Twin pairs had excess sharing that was weaker in beta out-of-frame sequences.

All of the donors were Caucasians in good health. The data were also submitted as part of a second study, on yellow fever vaccine responses in identical twins.

The sequenced sample consisted of CD4+ T cells sorted from blood. The receptor comes from a woman under 30 in good health.

The CDR3 reads CSARMGGLWIGGYTF. CDR3 sequence (DNA): TGCAGTGCTAGAATGGGGGGGTTGTGGATCGGCGGCTACACCTTC. The V and J genes are TRBV20-1 and TRBJ1-2, with D possibly matching TRBD1 (5 bases). Germline CDR1 is DFQATT and CDR2 is SNEGSKA (reference sequence). V was clipped by 2 bases and J by 8 bases, with 21 bases between them. The CDR3 has 15 amino acids.